One sample yielded the 18 T cell receptor beta chains listed below, sequenced in a study of T cell repertoires in ileal Crohn's disease (dated by TCRdb to about 2019). The sample's time point label, in plain terms: proximal margin of the surgical specimen (macroscopically non-inflamed). The receptor library was made with the immunoSEQ multiplex PCR assay. TCRdb limited this immuneACCESS table to in-frame rearrangements with V and J called. A share of clones is missing; checked studies link under half to unresolved V genes, and the rest is unexplained. The sample contains some 2,000 clones, around 86% of them found a single time. Over 13% of the sample lies in the top ten. Input material: ileal tissue. The source is an adult with Crohn's disease.

This clone is judged large. The rearrangement joins TRBV10-2 to TRBJ1-1; no clear D. V was cut by 7 bases and J by 6 bases, with 9 bases left in between. The CDR3 has 11 amino acids. CDR1 is WSHSY and CDR2 is SAAADI in the germline V gene. The CDR3 nucleotides read TGCGCCAGCAAGGACGGTTCTGAAGCTTTCTTT. As protein: CASKDGSEAFF.

The V and J genes are TRBV6-4 and TRBJ2-2; TRBD1 is a possible D gene (5 bases). Germline V gene data show CDR1 as MRHNA and CDR2 as SNTAGT. Trimming took off 3 bases at V and 5 bases at J, with 7 bases between the two ends. This CDR3 comprises 13 residues. In nucleotides, the CDR3 is TGTGCCAGCAGTGAACAGGAAACCGGGGAGCTGTTTTTT. It translates to CASSEQETGELFF.

In its sample, this clone was seen once. The chain uses TRBV5-1 and TRBJ1-6, with a possible D match to TRBD1 (6 bases). The CDR3 has 16 residues. With 4 bases removed from V and 4 bases from J, the gap between germline ends came to 15 bases. The V gene's germline CDR1 is SGHRS and CDR2 YFSETQ. CDR3 nucleotides: TGCGCCAGCAGCCTAGGGGGAGACACATATAATTCACCCCTCCACTTT. As protein: CASSLGGDTYNSPLHF.

The chain employs TRBV30 and TRBJ1-4, with 8 nucleotides matching TRBD1. Germline CDR1 reads GTSNPN; CDR2 reads SVGIG (reference sequence). The CDR3 totals 16 residues. The ends lost 7 bases at V and 0 bases at J; junction bases unmatched: 10. The CDR3 nucleotides are TGTGCCTACCGGGACAGGACTAAGTCAACTAATGAAAAACTGTTTTTT. Translation gives CAYRDRTKSTNEKLFF.

The V and J genes are TRBV5-1 and TRBJ1-2; D possibly corresponds to TRBD1 (5 bases). The CDR3 covers 15 residues. Looked up from germline, CDR1 is SGHRS and CDR2 is YFSETQ. V gave up 4 bases and J gave up 3 bases, with 16 bases separating them. CDR3 amino acids: CASSTSPTVDYGYTF. The CDR3 bases are TGCGCCAGCAGCACCTCCCCGACAGTCGACTATGGCTACACCTTC.

A single count supports this clone. This rearrangement joins TRBV11-3 to TRBJ2-1; weak D call: TRBD1 (5 bases). Per germline, CDR1 SGHNT and CDR2 YENEEA. This CDR3 comprises 12 residues. Trimming stripped 1 base from V and 10 bases from J, with 8 bases between. Here the CDR3 DNA reads TGTGCCAGCAGCTTAGTGAACAGGGAGCAGTTCTTC. It specifies CASSLVNREQFF. The complete variable domain, with remaining parts taken from reference TRBV11-3 and TRBJ2-1, reads EAGVVQSPRYKIIEKKQPVAFWCNPISGHNTLYWYLQNLGQGPELLIRYENEEAVDDSQLPKDRFSAERLKGVDSTLKIQPAELGDSAVYLCASSLVNREQFFGPGTRLTVL.

The rearrangement links TRBV4-2 to TRBJ1-2; D not certain. V lost 0 bases and J lost 3, with 11 bases in between. The CDR3 covers 15 residues. In germline, CDR1 is LGHNA, CDR2 YNFKEQ. The CDR3 loop is CASSQDPKNDYGYTF. CDR3 DNA sequence: TGTGCCAGCAGCCAAGACCCGAAAAACGACTATGGCTACACCTTC.

The chain employs TRBV11-3 and TRBJ2-1; 9 nucleotides align to TRBD2. The CDR3 runs to 16 residues. Germline assignment: CDR1 SGHNT and CDR2 YENEEA. The V gene end was trimmed by 5 bases and the J gene end by 0 bases; junction bases not matched to a gene: 5. Written as DNA, the CDR3 is TGTGCCAGCAGCCGCGGGGGGGCTAGCTCCTACAATGAGCAGTTCTTC. Amino acid sequence: CASSRGGASSYNEQFF.

This chain uses TRBV28 with TRBJ2-7; no firm D call. Trimming removed 6 bases at V and 0 bases at J, with 9 bases between. Germline values: CDR1 MDHEN, CDR2 SYDVKM. The CDR3 spans 13 residues. The CDR3 loop reads CASSPDISYEQYF. Here the CDR3 DNA reads TGTGCCAGCAGCCCCGACATCTCCTACGAGCAGTACTTC.

This chain connects TRBV6-5 to TRBJ1-1; D unresolved. CDR3 length: 14 residues. Between the trimmed V and J ends, which lost 7 bases and 0 bases, there was a span of 12 bases. Germline-derived CDR1 and CDR2 are MNHEY and SVGAGI. The CDR3 is CASTRRHMNTEAFF. The CDR3 bases are TGTGCCAGCACCCGACGACATATGAACACTGAAGCTTTCTTT.

V is TRBV28 and J is TRBJ1-2; D perhaps matches TRBD1 (5 bases). Germline V gene data show CDR1 as MDHEN and CDR2 as SYDVKM. V was shortened by 3 bases and J by 3 bases, with 8 bases between the two germline ends. This CDR3 region has 13 residues. The CDR3 DNA reads as TGTGCCAGCAGTTTCGAGGGGTACTATGGCTACACCTTC. The encoded protein is CASSFEGYYGYTF.

V gene TRBV6-1 combines with J gene TRBJ1-6; D may be TRBD1 (5 bases). The germline V gene has CDR1 MNHNS and CDR2 SASEGT. CDR3 length: 15 amino acids. V lost 2 bases and J lost 7, with 12 bases in between. CDR3 amino acids: CASSEQREGNSPLHF. CDR3 bases: TGTGCCAGCAGTGAACAACGAGAGGGGAATTCACCCCTCCACTTT.

J is TRBJ1-1 and V is TRBV7-2; D gene unclear. This CDR3 region has 12 residues. V shed 5 bases and J shed 0 bases, with 4 bases lying between them. CDR1 and CDR2 from the germline V gene are SGHTA and FQGNSA. As DNA, the CDR3 is TGTGCCAGCAGCCGATTGAACACTGAAGCTTTCTTT. Protein sequence: CASSRLNTEAFF.

This clone was recorded only once. V and J are TRBV5-5 and TRBJ1-2; no definite D call. Per germline, CDR1 SGHKS and CDR2 YYEKEE (reference sequence). CDR3 length: 13 residues. Trimming shortened V by 1 base and J by 6 bases, and 10 bases separated the two germline ends. The CDR3 region has the DNA TGTGCCAGCAGCTTGAAGCCCGGGAATGGCTACACCTTC. This encodes CASSLKPGNGYTF.

This sequence joins TRBV10-2 and TRBJ1-5, with D uncertain. Per the germline V gene, CDR1 is WSHSY and CDR2 is SAAADI. The CDR3 length is 14 residues. V was shortened by 2 bases and J by 7 bases, with 12 bases between the two germline ends. This CDR3 reads CASSEGNSDQPQHF. The CDR3 bases are TGCGCCAGCAGTGAGGGGAATTCAGACCAGCCCCAGCATTTT.

This clone showed up just a few times. The chain uses TRBV5-1 and TRBJ2-2; D may be TRBD1 (7 bases). This CDR3 comprises 13 residues. CDR1 SGHRS and CDR2 YFSETQ come from the germline V gene. V was clipped by 2 bases and J by 7 bases, with 9 bases between them. The CDR3 sequence is CASSFRGDGELFF. DNA for the CDR3: TGCGCCAGCAGCTTCAGGGGGGACGGGGAGCTGTTTTTT.

This chain connects TRBV4-1 to TRBJ2-5; D tentatively fits TRBD1 or TRBD2 (5 bases each). V was shortened by 0 bases and J by 7 bases, with 6 bases between the two germline ends. Germline CDR1 is MGHRA and CDR2 is YSYEKL. CDR3 size: 12 residues. CDR3 coding DNA: TGCGCCAGCAGCCAAGATGGGGGGACCCAGTACTTC. This translates into CASSQDGGTQYF.

The chain employs TRBV7-9 and TRBJ1-2; D call uncertain. The CDR3 has 15 residues. Germline CDR1 reads SEHNR; CDR2 reads FQNEAQ (reference sequence). Deletions cut 2 bases from V and 1 base from J, with 11 bases between. CDR3 protein: CASSLTAAFNYGYTF. The DNA of the CDR3 is TGTGCCAGCAGCTTAACGGCAGCGTTTAACTATGGCTACACCTTC.